This T cell receptor (beta chain) was identified in a study of spatial heterogeneity in lung cancer. Study results and limitations: Tracking of tumor mutation counts was seen in expanded intratumoral alpha and beta TCR counts.

This clonotype was recorded a few times. Its antigen is undetermined. TCRdb re-called the 5' RACE reads through MiXCR, storing one row per CDR3 protein. This sample yields some 15,000 distinct CDR3 sequences, of which less than 9.5% are seen a single time; roughly 8.3% belongs to the top ten. V lost 4 bases and J 9 bases, leaving 16 bases between the germline ends. Germline V gives CDR1 MNHNY, CDR2 SVGAGI (reference sequence). The CDR3 consists of 14 residues. Time point described: sample taken at primary tumor resection. This rearrangement joins TRBV6-6 to TRBJ2-1, with D tentatively TRBD2 (6 bases). The material sequenced was lung tumor tissue, taken at surgery. This clonotype was obtained from a male donor with early-stage non-small cell lung cancer. As DNA, the CDR3 is TGTGCCAGCAGTTGGGCCCAGGAGGGGACTGAGCAGTTCTTC. The encoded protein is CASSWAQEGTEQFF.